One and the same sample provided the 23 T cell receptor beta chains below, sequenced in a study of OX40 agonist ivuxolimab in advanced cancers. TCRdb's table, derived via immunoSEQ multiplex PCR, lists solely in-frame clones and lacks some. The sample consists of around 90,000 clones, around 90% of them appearing once. Here the sequenced sample was CD4+ or CD8+ T cells sorted from blood, taken in a trial of the OX40 agonist ivuxolimab. The source of these receptors is an adult with an advanced solid tumor such as melanoma, head and neck, liver or kidney cancer.

This chain uses TRBV23-1 with TRBJ2-2; no definite D call. TRBV23-1 has ORF status, its function being uncertain. CDR3 length: 14 residues. V was cut by 11 bases and J by 1 base, with 14 bases left in between. CDR3 residues: CAPSGHRNTGELFF. In nucleotides, the CDR3 is TGCGCCCCCTCCGGGCACCGGAACACCGGGGAGCTGTTTTTT.

This clone was counted a single time. The V gene is TRBV6-1, the J gene TRBJ1-5, with unresolved D. The CDR3 is 14 amino acids. V was pared by 1 base and J by 9 bases, with 13 bases between. Germline values: CDR1 MNHNS, CDR2 SASEGT. CDR3 in DNA: TGTGCCAGCAGTGAAGAGGGTGGGCGGGGGCCCCAGCATTTT. It yields the protein CASSEEGGRGPQHF.

The table lists this clone with a count of one. Relative to the germline gene, one junction end is altered; a read error may explain this. The J gene is TRBJ2-5, the V gene TRBV7-7, with TRBD1 as a possible D gene (6 bases). CDR3 length: 16 residues. CDR1 SSHAT and CDR2 FNYEAQ come from the germline V gene (reference sequence). The CDR3 region is CASRLNRAPGEETQYF. In nucleotides, the CDR3 is TGTGCTAGCAGGTTAAACAGGGCCCCCGGGGAAGAGACCCAGTACTTC.

The chain's CDR3 is CAISQTGTQPQHF. For the CDR3, the DNA is TGTGCCATCAGCCAGACAGGGACTCAGCCCCAGCATTTT. The chain combines TRBV10-3 with TRBJ1-5, with 7 nucleotides matching TRBD1. This CDR3 comprises 13 residues. The V segment lost 6 bases and the J segment 6 bases; nucleotides outside the gene matches: 5. Germline values: CDR1 ENHRY, CDR2 SYGVKD.

The chain uses TRBV5-1 and TRBJ2-2, with 7 positions matching TRBD2. Germline CDR1 SGHRS, CDR2 YFSETQ. This CDR3 region has 17 residues. With 0 bases clipped from V and 1 base from J, the junction kept 6 bases outside the gene matches. As DNA, the CDR3 is TGCGCCAGCAGCTTGGGGACTAGTTGGTTGAACACCGGGGAGCTGTTTTTT. Its translation: CASSLGTSWLNTGELFF.

V gene TRBV4-3 combines with J gene TRBJ1-2, with D possibly being TRBD1 (5 bases). The CDR3 contains 14 residues. V was clipped by 3 bases and J by 4 bases, with 12 bases between them. Germline-derived CDR1 and CDR2 are LGHNA and YSLEER. CDR3 protein: CASSQGTQSYGYTF. The CDR3 bases are TGCGCCAGCAGCCAGGGGACCCAGTCCTATGGCTACACCTTC.

This rearrangement joins TRBV7-9 to TRBJ2-5; 9 bases are a match to TRBD1. The CDR3 is 14 residues long. Germline CDR1 reads SEHNR; CDR2 reads FQNEAQ (reference sequence). The trim removed 1 base at V and 5 bases at J, leaving 2 bases unmatched. DNA of the CDR3: TGTGCCAGCAGCTTAGTAGGGACAGGGGAGACCCAGTACTTC. This encodes CASSLVGTGETQYF. The variable domain in full, completed from reference TRBV7-9 and TRBJ2-5, reads DTGVSQNPRHKITKRGQNVTFRCDPISEHNRLYWYRQTLGQGPEFLTYFQNEAQLEKSRLLSDRFSAERPKGSFSTLEIQRTEQGDSAMYLCASSLVGTGETQYFGPGTRLLVL.

This chain connects TRBV7-6 to TRBJ1-1; no clear D gene. Germline V gives CDR1 SGHVS, CDR2 FNYEAQ. V lost 1 base and J lost 0, with 6 bases in between. CDR3 length: 14 amino acids. CDR3 amino acids: CASSLGGMNTEAFF. DNA of the CDR3: TGTGCCAGCAGCTTAGGGGGTATGAACACTGAAGCTTTCTTT.

The rearrangement uses TRBV9 and TRBJ2-5, with D possibly TRBD2 on 6 matching bases. With 0 bases removed from V and 4 bases from J, the gap between germline ends came to 16 bases. CDR3 size: 16 residues. The germline V gene encodes CDR1 SGDLS and CDR2 YYNGEE. In DNA form, the CDR3 reads TGTGCCAGCAGCGTAGGTACTAGCCCTCCTCGAGAGACCCAGTACTTC. Its translation is CASSVGTSPPRETQYF.

V usage is TRBV6-4 and J usage is TRBJ1-2; no clear D. The CDR3 has 14 residues. CDR1 is MRHNA and CDR2 is SNTAGT in the germline V gene. The V and J ends lost 2 bases and 8 bases respectively, with 15 bases between them. CDR3 in DNA: TGTGCCAGCAGTGACCCCGGAGCGGCGGAGGGCTACACCTTC. The encoded protein is CASSDPGAAEGYTF.

J is TRBJ1-3 and V is TRBV7-2, with D uncertain. The germline gives CDR1 SGHTA, CDR2 FQGNSA. V dropped 3 bases and J dropped 0 bases, with 9 bases sitting between them. There are 15 residues in the CDR3. The CDR3 is CASSFGRSSGNTIYF. The CDR3 bases are TGTGCCAGCAGCTTCGGCAGAAGCTCTGGAAACACCATATATTTT.

The chain recombines TRBV7-2 with TRBJ2-4; D is uncertain. There are 14 residues in the CDR3. CDR1 is SGHTA and CDR2 is FQGNSA in the germline V gene. With 0 bases removed from V and 4 bases from J, the gap between germline ends came to 7 bases. DNA of the CDR3: TGTGCCAGCAGCTTAGCTGGATCAAAAAACATTCAGTACTTC. Translated, it gives CASSLAGSKNIQYF.

This chain links TRBV6-5 with TRBJ2-2, with 7 bases that match TRBD1. The CDR3 extends over 15 amino acids. Looked up from germline, CDR1 is MNHEY and CDR2 is SVGAGI. With 2 bases clipped from V and 6 bases from J, the junction kept 6 bases outside the gene matches. For the CDR3, the DNA is TGTGCCAGCAGTTACGACAGGGTGGCCCCCGGGGAGCTGTTTTTT. This encodes CASSYDRVAPGELFF.

The chain has TRBV11-2 and TRBJ1-5; 7 bases align to TRBD1. Germline CDR1 SGHAT, CDR2 FQNNGV. V was clipped by 5 bases and J by 16 bases; unmatched bases: 14. This CDR3 is built from 13 residues. Here the CDR3 DNA reads TGTGCCAGCAGCCCTAACCGGGACAGCTACCAACATTTT. It specifies CASSPNRDSYQHF.

This chain connects TRBV29-1 to TRBJ2-4; D is perhaps TRBD2 (6 bases). Looked up from germline, CDR1 is SQVTM and CDR2 is ANQGSEA. There are 14 residues in the CDR3. Trimming took off 7 bases at V and 1 base at J, with 14 bases between the two ends. The chain's CDR3 is CSALVGGAKNIQYF. In DNA, the CDR3 is TGCAGCGCCCTCGTCGGAGGGGCCAAAAACATTCAGTACTTC.

V and J are TRBV7-6 and TRBJ2-2, with 11 bases fitting TRBD2. This CDR3 comprises 19 residues. Germline values: CDR1 SGHVS, CDR2 FNYEAQ. Losses at the gene ends were 5 bases for V and 2 bases for J; bases not matched to a gene: 13. The CDR3 DNA reads TGTGCCAGCAGCATCTTAGCGGGGGGGCAATTAATAAACACCGGGGAGCTGTTTTTT. Amino acid sequence: CASSILAGGQLINTGELFF.

The chain combines TRBV9 with TRBJ2-3, with D unclear. Trimming removed 4 bases at V and 1 base at J, with 7 bases between. The CDR3 totals 13 residues. Germline CDR1 and CDR2: SGDLS and YYNGEE. The CDR3 protein is CASSSQRTDTQYF. In DNA, the CDR3 is TGTGCCAGCAGCTCACAACGCACAGATACGCAGTATTTT.

This clone has just one count. The gene calls are TRBV4-1 and TRBJ2-5, with 7 bases that match TRBD1. The end of the DNA is better explained by TRBJ2-7, so the J call may be wrong. Germline V gene sequence: CDR1 MGHRA, CDR2 YSYEKL. This CDR3 comprises 17 residues. The CDR3 region has the DNA TGCGCCAGCAGCTCAAGTCCGAAAGACAGGGCTTTTTACGAGCAGTACTTC. Translation gives CASSSSPKDRAFYEQYF.

The chain combines TRBV10-3 with TRBJ2-7, with D unresolved. The CDR3 has 14 residues. The V gene's germline CDR1 is ENHRY and CDR2 SYGVKD. V lost 2 bases, J lost 2 bases, and 10 bases lay in between. CDR3 loop: CAISEGPATYEQYF. As DNA, the CDR3 is TGTGCCATCAGTGAGGGGCCGGCTACCTACGAGCAGTACTTC.

The chain has TRBV29-1 and TRBJ1-4; 12 positions agree with TRBD1. The V gene's germline CDR1 is SQVTM and CDR2 ANQGSEA. The V and J ends lost 6 bases and 8 bases, in that order; junction bases with no gene match: 10. The CDR3 totals 15 residues. Written as DNA, the CDR3 is TGCAGCGTCGGGACAGGGGGCGCGAAAGGGGAAAAACTGTTTTTT. Encoded protein: CSVGTGGAKGEKLFF.

V usage is TRBV11-1 and J usage is TRBJ2-2; D remains ambiguous. Germline V gene sequence: CDR1 SGHAT, CDR2 FQDESV (reference sequence). V was trimmed by 2 bases and J by 1 base, leaving 5 bases between them. The CDR3 runs to 14 residues. CDR3 region: CASSLLGNTGELFF. Here the CDR3 DNA reads TGTGCCAGCAGCTTACTCGGGAACACCGGGGAGCTGTTTTTT.

This clone has just a few counts. The chain has TRBV18 and TRBJ1-2; 11 bases match TRBD1. There are 17 residues in the CDR3. V gave up 2 bases and J gave up 2 bases; unmatched junction bases: 7. Germline-derived CDR1 and CDR2 are KGHSH and LQKENI. The chain's CDR3 is CASSPFGQGASNYGYTF. As DNA, the CDR3 is TGTGCCAGCTCACCATTTGGACAGGGGGCGTCGAACTATGGCTACACCTTC.

The chain employs TRBV7-3 and TRBJ2-3; either TRBD1 or TRBD2 may supply D (5 bases each). The V and J ends lost 3 bases and 0 bases respectively, with 16 bases between them. This CDR3 has 17 amino acids. Germline CDR1 and CDR2: SGHTA and FQGTGA. The CDR3 DNA reads as TGTGCCAGCAGCTTGGTGGGGGAAGCCGCTAGCACAGATACGCAGTATTTT. This encodes CASSLVGEAASTDTQYF.